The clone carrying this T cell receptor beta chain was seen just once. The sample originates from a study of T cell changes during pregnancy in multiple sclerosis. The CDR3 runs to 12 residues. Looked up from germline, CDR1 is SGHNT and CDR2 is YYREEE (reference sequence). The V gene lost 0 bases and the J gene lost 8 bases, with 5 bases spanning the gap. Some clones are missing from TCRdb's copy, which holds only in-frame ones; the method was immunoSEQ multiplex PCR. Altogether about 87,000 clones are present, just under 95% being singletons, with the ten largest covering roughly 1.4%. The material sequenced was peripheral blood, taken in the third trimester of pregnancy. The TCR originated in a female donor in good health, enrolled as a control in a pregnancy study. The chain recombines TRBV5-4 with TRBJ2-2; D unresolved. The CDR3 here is CASSLGRGELFF. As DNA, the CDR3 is TGTGCCAGCAGCTTGGGCCGGGGGGAGCTGTTTTTT.